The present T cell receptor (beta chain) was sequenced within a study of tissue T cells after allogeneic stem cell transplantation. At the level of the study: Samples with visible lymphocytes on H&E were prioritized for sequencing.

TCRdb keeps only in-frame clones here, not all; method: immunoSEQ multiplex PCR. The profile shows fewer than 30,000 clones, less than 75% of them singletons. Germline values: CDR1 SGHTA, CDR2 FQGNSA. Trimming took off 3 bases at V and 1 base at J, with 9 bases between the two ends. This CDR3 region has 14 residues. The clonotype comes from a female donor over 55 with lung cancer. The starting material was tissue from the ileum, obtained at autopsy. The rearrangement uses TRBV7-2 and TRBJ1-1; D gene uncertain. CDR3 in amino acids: CASSFGRENTEAFF. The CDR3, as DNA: TGTGCCAGCAGCTTTGGACGGGAGAACACTGAAGCTTTCTTT. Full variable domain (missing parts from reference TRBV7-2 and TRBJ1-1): GAGVSQSPSNKVTEKGKDVELRCDPISGHTALYWYRQSLGQGLEFLIYFQGNSAPDKSGLPSDRFSAERTGGSVSTLTIQRTQQEDSAVYLCASSFGRENTEAFFGQGTRLTVV.